A selection of T cell receptor beta chains follows, all from one sample in a study of identical twins. TCRdb recomputed calls from the 5' RACE reads with MiXCR, one row per CDR3 protein. The sample contains 150,000 or so distinct CDR3 sequences, roughly 3.5% of which appear only once. Sequences were obtained from memory T cells sorted from blood. These receptors originate from a man younger than 35 in good health. The CDR3 runs from the conserved cysteine through the conserved F or W. A D gene is named only where the DNA matches it firmly. A row's size may be missing; if present it is once, few, many or a size class.

TRBV20-1	TRBJ2-2	.	.	CSAPRGNTGELFF	TGCAGTGCCCCGAGGGGGAACACCGGGGAGCTGTTTTTT
TRBV4-1	TRBJ2-5	TRBD2	many	CASSQAAGVGETQYF	TGCGCCAGCAGCCAAGCAGCGGGAGTAGGTGAGACCCAGTACTTC
TRBV20-1	TRBJ2-3	.	many	CSASNRATGTDTQYF	TGCAGTGCTAGTAACAGGGCGACGGGCACAGATACGCAGTATTTT
TRBV25-1	TRBJ1-2	.	many	CASSKGQNYGYTF	TGTGCCAGCAGTAAGGGGCAGAACTATGGCTACACCTTC
TRBV9	TRBJ2-1	.	many	CASSGERIGTQNEQFF	TGTGCCAGCAGCGGCGAGCGAATCGGTACTCAAAATGAGCAGTTCTTC
TRBV20-1	TRBJ2-5	TRBD2	many	CSAFSGRPQETQYF	TGCAGTGCATTCAGCGGGAGGCCCCAAGAGACCCAGTACTTC
TRBV11-2	TRBJ2-5	.	many	CASSPMSGRTQYF	TGTGCCAGCAGCCCGATGTCCGGTCGGACCCAGTACTTC
TRBV7-2	TRBJ2-1	.	many	CASSLAGGDNEQFF	TGTGCCAGCAGCTTAGCCGGGGGCGACAATGAGCAGTTCTTC
TRBV4-2	TRBJ2-3	.	few	CASSKAETGTDTQYF	TGTGCCAGCAGCAAGGCCGAGACTGGCACAGATACGCAGTATTTT
TRBV4-2	TRBJ1-1	.	many	CASSQLDGGNTEAFF	TGTGCCAGCAGCCAACTTGACGGAGGGAACACTGAAGCTTTCTTT
TRBV18	TRBJ2-1	.	.	CASSPLAVGYNEQFF	TGTGCCAGCTCACCACTAGCGGTAGGGTACAATGAGCAGTTCTTC
TRBV6-1	TRBJ2-1	TRBD2	.	CASSLSGTGNEQFF	TGTGCCAGCAGCCTTAGCGGGACGGGGAATGAGCAGTTCTTC
TRBV15	TRBJ2-4	.	many	CATSVEGWANIQYF	TGTGCCACCAGCGTGGAGGGCTGGGCAAACATTCAGTACTTC
TRBV7-9	TRBJ2-7	.	many	CASSSRGPHYEQYF	TGTGCCAGCAGCTCGCGCGGGCCTCACTACGAGCAGTACTTC
TRBV7-6	TRBJ1-5	TRBD1	many	CASSTGARMPQHF	TGTGCCAGCAGCACAGGGGCCCGGATGCCCCAGCATTTT
TRBV7-3	TRBJ1-2	.	few	CASSLTSGRPAEGYTF	TGTGCCAGCAGCTTAACGTCAGGGAGGCCCGCGGAGGGCTACACCTTC
TRBV18	TRBJ2-7	.	few	CASSPRQGGPYEQYF	TGTGCCAGCTCACCGAGACAGGGAGGGCCCTACGAGCAGTACTTC
TRBV15	TRBJ1-4	.	many	CATSRVGDLSNEKLFF	TGTGCCACCAGCAGAGTAGGCGACCTCTCAAATGAAAAACTGTTTTTT
TRBV5-5	TRBJ1-4	.	many	CASSPDAGPWGKLFF	TGTGCCAGCAGCCCTGACGCGGGACCATGGGGAAAACTGTTTTTT
TRBV12-3/TRBV12-4	TRBJ2-1	.	many	CASGTSPEEQFF	TGTGCCAGCGGAACTAGCCCTGAAGAGCAGTTCTTC
TRBV12-3/TRBV12-4	TRBJ1-4	TRBD1	many	CASSFEGQGNEKLFF	TGTGCCAGCAGTTTCGAGGGACAGGGGAATGAAAAACTGTTTTTT
TRBV10-3	TRBJ2-1	TRBD1	many	CAISDSPGTGYNEQFF	TGTGCCATCAGTGACTCCCCCGGGACAGGGTACAATGAGCAGTTCTTC
TRBV20-1	TRBJ2-1	TRBD1	many	CSATLGGQGSYNEQFF	TGCAGTGCTACCCTCGGGGGACAGGGATCTTACAATGAGCAGTTCTTC
TRBV18	TRBJ2-5	.	many	CASSPPRHGSGETQYF	TGTGCCAGCTCACCACCTCGTCACGGGAGTGGTGAGACCCAGTACTTC
TRBV4-3	TRBJ1-2	.	many	CASSQDTAAYGYTF	TGCGCCAGCAGCCAAGATACGGCGGCCTATGGCTACACCTTC
TRBV5-1	TRBJ2-1	.	many	CASSAPSSYNEQFF	TGCGCCAGCAGCGCCCCGAGCTCCTACAATGAGCAGTTCTTC